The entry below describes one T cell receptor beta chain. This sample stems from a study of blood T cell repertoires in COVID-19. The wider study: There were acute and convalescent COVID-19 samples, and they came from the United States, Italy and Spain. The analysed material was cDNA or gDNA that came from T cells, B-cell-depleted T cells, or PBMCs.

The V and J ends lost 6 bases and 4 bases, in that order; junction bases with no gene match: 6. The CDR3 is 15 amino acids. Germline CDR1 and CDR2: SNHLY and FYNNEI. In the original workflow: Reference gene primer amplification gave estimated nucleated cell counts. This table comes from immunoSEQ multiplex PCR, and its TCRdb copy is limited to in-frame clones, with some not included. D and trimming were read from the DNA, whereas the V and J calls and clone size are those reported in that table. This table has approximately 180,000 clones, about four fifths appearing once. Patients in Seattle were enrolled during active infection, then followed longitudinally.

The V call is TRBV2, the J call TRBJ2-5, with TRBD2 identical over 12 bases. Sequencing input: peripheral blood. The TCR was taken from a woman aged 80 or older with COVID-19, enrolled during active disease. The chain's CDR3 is CASRGLAGRLETQYF. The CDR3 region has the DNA TGTGCCAGCAGAGGACTAGCGGGAAGATTAGAGACCCAGTACTTC.